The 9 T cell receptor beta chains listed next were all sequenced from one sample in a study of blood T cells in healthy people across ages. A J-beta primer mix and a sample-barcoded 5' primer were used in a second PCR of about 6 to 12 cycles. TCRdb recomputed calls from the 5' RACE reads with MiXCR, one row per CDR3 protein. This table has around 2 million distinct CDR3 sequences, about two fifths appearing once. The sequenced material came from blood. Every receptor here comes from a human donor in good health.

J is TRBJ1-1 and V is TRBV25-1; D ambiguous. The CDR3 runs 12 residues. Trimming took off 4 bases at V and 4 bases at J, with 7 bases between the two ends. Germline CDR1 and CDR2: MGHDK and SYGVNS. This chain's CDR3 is CASSGDTTEAFF. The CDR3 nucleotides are TGTGCCAGCAGTGGAGACACCACTGAAGCTTTCTTT.

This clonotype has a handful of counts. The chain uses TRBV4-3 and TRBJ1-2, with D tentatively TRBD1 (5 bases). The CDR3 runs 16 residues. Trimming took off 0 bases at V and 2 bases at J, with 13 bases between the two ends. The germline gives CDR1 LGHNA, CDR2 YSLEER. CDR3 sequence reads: CASSQEYGGGNYGYTF. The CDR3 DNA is TGCGCCAGCAGCCAAGAGTACGGGGGGGGAAACTATGGCTACACCTTC.

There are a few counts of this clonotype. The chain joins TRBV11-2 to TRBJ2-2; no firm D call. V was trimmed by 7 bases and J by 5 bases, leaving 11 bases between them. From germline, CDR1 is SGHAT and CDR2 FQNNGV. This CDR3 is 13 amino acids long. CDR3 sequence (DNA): TGTGCCAGCACCCCGTGGCAAACCGGGGAGCTGTTTTTT. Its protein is CASTPWQTGELFF.

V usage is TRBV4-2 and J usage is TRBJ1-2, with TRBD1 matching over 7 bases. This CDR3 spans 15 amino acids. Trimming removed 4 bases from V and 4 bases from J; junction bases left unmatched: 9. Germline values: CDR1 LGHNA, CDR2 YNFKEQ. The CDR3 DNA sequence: TGTGCCAGCAGCCCTGCCGGACAGGAAGGCTATGGCTACACCTTC. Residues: CASSPAGQEGYGYTF.

In DNA form, the CDR3 reads TGTGCCAGCAGTGAATTCGGGGATAATTCACCCCTCCACTTT. It specifies CASSEFGDNSPLHF. This rearrangement joins TRBV2 to TRBJ1-6; D unresolved. Germline V gene lookup returns CDR1 SNHLY and CDR2 FYNNEI. V lost 2 bases and J 5 bases, leaving 7 bases between the germline ends. CDR3 length: 14 residues.

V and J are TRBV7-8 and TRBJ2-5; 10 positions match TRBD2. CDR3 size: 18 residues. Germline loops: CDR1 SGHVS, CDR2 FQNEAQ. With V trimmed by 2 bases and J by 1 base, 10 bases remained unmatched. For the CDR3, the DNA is TGTGCCAGCAGCTTATCTCTAGCGGGGGCTCCGGTCCAAGAGACCCAGTACTTC. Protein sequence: CASSLSLAGAPVQETQYF.

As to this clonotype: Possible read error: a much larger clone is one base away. The CDR3 is CASSGRPTDTQYF. CDR3 coding DNA: TGTGCCAGCAGCGGGCGACCCACAGATACGCAGTATTTT. This sequence joins TRBV7-2 and TRBJ2-3; D gene ambiguous. CDR1 SGHTA and CDR2 FQGNSA come from the germline V gene. The CDR3 covers 13 residues. Trimming left V 5 bases short and J 2 bases short, with 8 bases between.

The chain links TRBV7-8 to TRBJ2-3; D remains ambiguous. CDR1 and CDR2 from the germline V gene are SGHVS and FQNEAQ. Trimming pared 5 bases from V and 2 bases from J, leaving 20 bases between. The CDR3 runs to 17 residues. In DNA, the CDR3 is TGTGCCAGCAGCCCCCGCTCTGCGGTTACACTCACAGATACGCAGTATTTT. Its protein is CASSPRSAVTLTDTQYF.

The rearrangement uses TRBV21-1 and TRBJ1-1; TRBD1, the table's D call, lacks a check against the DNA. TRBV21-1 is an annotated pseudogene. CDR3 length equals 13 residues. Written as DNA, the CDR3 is TGTGCCACCAGCAGAGAAAAAATGGGACAAGCTTTCTTT. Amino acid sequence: CATSREKMGQAFF.